Following are 6 T cell receptor beta chains from one sample sequenced in a study of CD8+CD57+ T cells in acquired aplastic anemia. Genomic DNA constituted the template upon which TCR beta VDJ and CDR3 profiling was performed. TCRdb processed the reads anew with MiXCR; each CDR3 protein has one entry. Of fewer than 70,000 distinct CDR3 sequences listed, 45% to 55% were seen once; the top ten hold roughly 8.7%. The sequencing sample was made of sorted CD4+, CD8+, or CD8+CD57+ T cells (not recorded which) from PBMCs. These receptors all stem from a human donor in good health, serving as a control.

The chain links TRBV15 to TRBJ1-1, with TRBD1 identical over 8 bases. Germline-derived CDR1 and CDR2 are LNHNV and YYDKDF (reference sequence). Trimming took 1 base from V and 8 from J; bases not matched to a gene: 12. CDR3 length: 16 residues. The CDR3 nucleotides read TGTGCCACCAGCAGAGCCTCCGGGACAGGACGCACCGAAGCTTTCTTT. This encodes CATSRASGTGRTEAFF.

In this sample, this clonotype turned up many times. This chain connects TRBV12-3 or TRBV12-4 to TRBJ2-7; D is perhaps TRBD1 or TRBD2 (5 bases each). V gave up 7 bases and J gave up 3 bases, with 19 bases separating them. The CDR3 covers 15 residues. The CDR3 DNA is TGTGCCAGCACCCCCGGGGCCGTCCCGGTCTACGAGCAGTACTTC. Translated, it gives CASTPGAVPVYEQYF.

The genes are TRBV2 and TRBJ2-3, with TRBD2 matching over 11 bases. The junction had 10 bases not matched to a gene; V was cut back by 9 bases and J by 5 bases. The germline V gene has CDR1 SNHLY and CDR2 FYNNEI. This CDR3 has 15 amino acids. In DNA form, the CDR3 reads TGTGCCAGAAGACTTAGCGGGGGGGCTGTAGATACGCAGTATTTT. It encodes CARRLSGGAVDTQYF.

This clonotype has at least ten counts. The V call is TRBV30, the J call TRBJ2-7; D not certain. The CDR3 totals 11 residues. The V gene's germline CDR1 is GTSNPN and CDR2 SVGIG (reference sequence). V was pared by 2 bases and J by 6 bases, with 8 bases between. CDR3 nucleotides: TGTGCCTGGAGTTATTTGGCCGAGCAGTACTTC. Translated: CAWSYLAEQYF.

This chain uses TRBV3-1 with TRBJ1-2; D is perhaps TRBD1 (5 bases). Germline CDR1 reads LGHDT; CDR2 reads YNNKEL (reference sequence). CDR3 size: 14 residues. The V and J ends lost 3 bases and 6 bases respectively, with 14 bases between them. The CDR3 sequence: CASSHRGGEDGYTF. DNA of the CDR3: TGTGCCAGCAGCCATAGGGGTGGGGAGGATGGCTACACCTTC.

Remarks on this clonotype: This sequence may be a read error, since a much larger clone differs from it by one base. This rearrangement joins TRBV27 to TRBJ1-5; 7 positions match TRBD1. The V and J ends lost 0 bases and 6 bases, in that order; junction bases with no gene match: 8. Germline assignment: CDR1 MNHEY and CDR2 SMNVEV (reference sequence). This CDR3 has 16 amino acids. This CDR3 is CASSLSGQANSQPQHF. The DNA of the CDR3 is TGTGCCAGCAGTTTATCCGGACAGGCCAACAGTCAGCCCCAGCATTTT.